This passage covers 21 T cell receptor beta chains from one sample sequenced in a study of T-cell memory formation after mild COVID-19 (dated by TCRdb to the early 2020s). Libraries were prepared through 5' RACE. The instrument was an Illumina NovaSeq 6000. TCRdb reran the public reads through fastp at Q25 and MiXCR, keeping productive beta chains. A single entry per CDR3 protein holds the most common genes and DNA from its merged rows. The sample table records fewer than 500,000 distinct CDR3 sequences; nearly 25% of these occur just once. The ten largest clonotypes hold roughly an eighth of the sample. Sequencing was performed on PBMCs or a T cell subset sorted from them (not recorded which). Source of these receptors: an adult woman who had mild COVID-19 (a few samples of this study predate the infection). The sample titles of this study are shuffled in the database, so cell type and time point are left out; the donor was told from shared clones.

The chain joins TRBV29-1 to TRBJ2-5; weak D call: TRBD1 (6 bases). The CDR3 is made up of 14 amino acids. Germline V gene data show CDR1 as SQVTM and CDR2 as ANQGSEA. With 0 bases removed from V and 2 bases from J, the gap between germline ends came to 10 bases. CDR3 loop: CSVEDWTDQETQYF. CDR3 nucleotide sequence: TGCAGCGTTGAAGATTGGACAGATCAAGAGACCCAGTACTTC.

The sample holds a few counts of this clonotype. The rearrangement links TRBV7-8 to TRBJ2-1, with no clear D. Trimming stripped 1 base from V and 6 bases from J, with 10 bases between. The CDR3 extends over 14 amino acids. The germline V gene encodes CDR1 SGHVS and CDR2 FQNEAQ. CDR3 in DNA: TGTGCCAGCAGCTTAGATAGCTCCCTCAATGAGCAGTTCTTC. Amino acid sequence: CASSLDSSLNEQFF.

The chain joins TRBV7-9 to TRBJ2-1; no clear D. Trimming removed 1 base at V and 9 bases at J, with 7 bases between. The CDR3 covers 12 residues. The germline V gene encodes CDR1 SEHNR and CDR2 FQNEAQ (reference sequence). DNA of the CDR3: TGTGCCAGCAGCTTAGAGGGTGCTGAGCAGTTCTTC. This translates into CASSLEGAEQFF.

V and J are TRBV5-6 and TRBJ2-2, with D tentatively TRBD1 (6 bases). Germline assignment: CDR1 SGHDT and CDR2 YYEEEE. V shed 2 bases and J shed 2 bases, with 13 bases lying between them. The CDR3 is made up of 16 amino acids. CDR3 bases: TGTGCCAGCAGCTTTTTCTCAGGGGAAAACACCGGGGAGCTGTTTTTT. Translating it yields CASSFFSGENTGELFF.

V is TRBV4-1 and J is TRBJ2-1, with TRBD2 identical over 9 bases. The ends lost 3 bases at V and 5 bases at J; junction bases unmatched: 11. The germline gives CDR1 MGHRA, CDR2 YSYEKL. The CDR3 consists of 17 residues. The CDR3 DNA follows: TGCGCCAGCAGCCATACCTTCGCGGGGGGGAGGGACAATGAGCAGTTCTTC. Translated: CASSHTFAGGRDNEQFF.

This clonotype has a handful of counts. V is TRBV7-2 and J is TRBJ2-5; 10 bases are shared with TRBD2. The CDR3 sequence is 14 residues long. J lost 8 bases, V lost 3 bases, and 6 bases had no gene match. The V gene's germline CDR1 is SGHTA and CDR2 FQGNSA. For the CDR3, the DNA is TGTGCCAGCAGCTTGACTAGCGGGTGGGATACCCAGTACTTC. Translation gives CASSLTSGWDTQYF. The full variable domain, its missing parts supplied by reference TRBV7-2 and TRBJ2-5, is GAGVSQSPSNKVTEKGKDVELRCDPISGHTALYWYRQSLGQGLEFLIYFQGNSAPDKSGLPSDRFSAERTGGSVSTLTIQRTQQEDSAVYLCASSLTSGWDTQYFGPGTRLLVL.

This clonotype has a single count. The chain recombines TRBV20-1 with TRBJ2-7; the D gene is possibly TRBD2 (8 bases). The CDR3 has 14 amino acids. The germline gives CDR1 DFQATT, CDR2 SNEGSKA (reference sequence). The V end was cut by 3 bases, the J end by 2 bases, with 14 bases between. The CDR3 loop reads CSARGLGGTYEQYF. CDR3 DNA: TGCAGTGCTAGGGGACTAGGGGGCACCTACGAGCAGTACTTC.

This clonotype was observed a few times. The chain uses TRBV29-1 and TRBJ2-7; D call uncertain. The germline V gene encodes CDR1 SQVTM and CDR2 ANQGSEA. Trimming cost V 4 bases and J 0 bases, with 7 bases left between them. There are 12 residues in the CDR3. CDR3 loop: CSVAGSSYEQYF. The CDR3 coding sequence is TGCAGCGTTGCCGGGTCCTCCTACGAGCAGTACTTC.

This clonotype was counted a few times. V is TRBV19 and J is TRBJ2-1; 7 nucleotides match TRBD1. Germline loops: CDR1 LNHDA, CDR2 SQIVND (reference sequence). This CDR3 comprises 14 residues. With 3 bases clipped from V and 4 bases from J, the junction kept 3 bases outside the gene matches. CDR3 DNA sequence: TGTGCCAGTAGTATTGGGGACAGTTACAATGAGCAGTTCTTC. Translating gives CASSIGDSYNEQFF.

This clonotype was observed a few times. The chain employs TRBV10-3 and TRBJ1-3; D unresolved. CDR1 ENHRY and CDR2 SYGVKD come from the germline V gene. The CDR3 contains 12 residues. V was clipped by 3 bases and J by 3 bases, with 3 bases between them. Here the CDR3 reads CAISEGGNTIYF. The CDR3 DNA is TGTGCCATCAGTGAAGGTGGAAACACCATATATTTT.

The chain joins TRBV19 to TRBJ1-1, with TRBD1 matching 8 bases. V lost 7 bases to trimming and J lost 11 bases; unmatched junction nucleotides: 9. CDR1 is LNHDA and CDR2 is SQIVND in the germline V gene (reference sequence). This CDR3 spans 12 amino acids. The CDR3 nucleotides read TGTGCCAGTAATTCCCCGGGACAGGAGGCTTTCTTT. Translating it yields CASNSPGQEAFF.

This chain joins TRBV5-1 and TRBJ2-7; D gene uncertain. Looked up from germline, CDR1 is SGHRS and CDR2 is YFSETQ. The CDR3 extends over 14 amino acids. V was trimmed by 2 bases and J by 4 bases, leaving 13 bases between them. CDR3 sequence (DNA): TGCGCCAGCAGCTTCGCCCACAGCGTGTACGAGCAGTACTTC. Its translation: CASSFAHSVYEQYF.

This clonotype was seen only a few times. J is TRBJ2-5 and V is TRBV18; D gene unclear. Deletions cut 8 bases from V and 5 bases from J, with 12 bases between. CDR1 is KGHSH and CDR2 is LQKENI in the germline V gene. This CDR3 comprises 12 residues. The CDR3 region is CASSPPVETQYF. The CDR3 DNA follows: TGTGCCAGCAGTCCACCCGTTGAGACCCAGTACTTC. The complete variable domain, with remaining parts taken from reference TRBV18 and TRBJ2-5, reads NAGVMQNPRHLVRRRGQEARLRCSPMKGHSHVYWYRQLPEEGLKFMVYLQKENIIDESGMPKERFSAEFPKEGPSILRIQQVVRGDSAAYFCASSPPVETQYFGPGTRLLVL.

A few counts support this clonotype. In nucleotides, the CDR3 is TGCAGCGCCATGTACCGATTCTACGAGCAGTACTTC. Translating gives CSAMYRFYEQYF. V and J are TRBV29-1 and TRBJ2-7; D not resolved. V lost 7 bases and J 3 bases, leaving 13 bases between the germline ends. This CDR3 is 12 amino acids long. Germline V lookup: CDR1 SQVTM, CDR2 ANQGSEA.

J is TRBJ2-6 and V is TRBV7-6, with 7 bases identical to TRBD1. The germline V gene has CDR1 SGHVS and CDR2 FNYEAQ. This CDR3 spans 15 amino acids. The V segment lost 4 bases and the J segment 2 bases; nucleotides outside the gene matches: 2. DNA for the CDR3: TGTGCCAGCAGCTCGACAGGGACTGGGGCCAACGTCCTGACTTTC. Its translation is CASSSTGTGANVLTF.

This clonotype was recorded a few times. The gene calls are TRBV5-6 and TRBJ2-3, with 7 nucleotides matching TRBD1. Germline lookup yields CDR1 SGHDT and CDR2 YYEEEE. This CDR3 region has 16 residues. V lost 4 bases to trimming and J lost 3 bases; unmatched junction nucleotides: 11. CDR3 in DNA: TGTGCCAGCAGCGGGACAGCAGTCGTCAATACAGATACGCAGTATTTT. Its translation is CASSGTAVVNTDTQYF. Together with reference TRBV5-6 and TRBJ2-3, the CDR3 gives the full variable domain: DAGVTQSPTHLIKTRGQQVTLRCSPKSGHDTVSWYQQALGQGPQFIFQYYEEEERQRGNFPDRFSGHQFPNYSSELNVNALLLGDSALYLCASSGTAVVNTDTQYFGPGTRLTVL.

The chain has TRBV25-1 and TRBJ2-6, with D perhaps TRBD1 (6 bases). Trimming shortened V by 4 bases and J by 0 bases, and 19 bases separated the two germline ends. The CDR3 extends over 19 amino acids. The V gene's germline CDR1 is MGHDK and CDR2 SYGVNS. The CDR3 sequence: CASSARVGDKSSGANVLTF. Written as DNA, the CDR3 is TGTGCCAGCAGTGCTCGTGTGGGGGACAAGAGCTCTGGGGCCAACGTCCTGACTTTC. The full variable domain, its missing parts supplied by reference TRBV25-1 and TRBJ2-6, is EADIYQTPRYLVIGTGKKITLECSQTMGHDKMYWYQQDPGMELHLIHYSYGVNSTEKGDLSSESTVSRIRTEHFPLTLESARPSHTSQYLCASSARVGDKSSGANVLTFGAGSRLTVL.

This clonotype occurred many times. The rearrangement links TRBV6-5 to TRBJ1-2; 8 bases line up with TRBD1. The CDR3 contains 14 residues. With 7 bases clipped from V and 4 bases from J, the junction kept 8 bases outside the gene matches. Germline V gives CDR1 MNHEY, CDR2 SVGAGI. CDR3 sequence (DNA): TGTGCCAGCACCACAGGGGGAAGGGGCTATGGCTACACCTTC. Its protein is CASTTGGRGYGYTF.

This rearrangement joins TRBV27 to TRBJ2-1, with D tentatively TRBD1 (6 bases). The germline V gene encodes CDR1 MNHEY and CDR2 SMNVEV (reference sequence). The ends were cut back, 3 bases at V and 4 bases at J, with 22 bases in the middle. CDR3 size: 18 residues. The CDR3 region is CASSFITGIGDTYNEQFF. The CDR3, as DNA: TGTGCCAGCAGTTTCATAACAGGGATCGGCGACACTTACAATGAGCAGTTCTTC.

This clonotype was seen more than once but under ten times. DNA of the CDR3: TGCGCCAGCAGCTCTGGGTCGGGCTCTGGAAACACCATATATTTT. As protein: CASSSGSGSGNTIYF. The chain carries TRBV5-1 and TRBJ1-3; D unclear. The CDR3 covers 15 residues. Germline V CDR1 and CDR2: SGHRS, YFSETQ. V was trimmed by 3 bases and J by 0 bases, leaving 10 bases between them.

This clonotype was observed a handful of times. The chain employs TRBV10-3 and TRBJ1-3; the D is unclear. The germline gives CDR1 ENHRY, CDR2 SYGVKD. V gave up 3 bases and J gave up 6 bases, with 15 bases separating them. The CDR3 totals 15 residues. CDR3 protein: CAISDPAGSSNTIYF. The DNA for the CDR3 is TGTGCCATCAGTGACCCCGCAGGTTCATCAAACACCATATATTTT.